Given below is one T cell receptor beta chain in context. Under the authors' procedure: The authors estimated nucleated cell counts from reference gene primer amplification. Some clones are missing from TCRdb's copy, which holds only in-frame ones; the method was immunoSEQ multiplex PCR. V and J calls and clone size are as listed in that table; D and trimming were resolved from the DNA. The top ten clones hold 3.5% to 4.5% of a sample with fewer than 400,000 clones, around 86% of them seen once. The data are from a study of blood T cell repertoires in COVID-19. In the study overall: The cDNA or gDNA used as material had been derived from T cells, B-cell-depleted T cells, or PBMCs.

Unmatched junction bases numbered 8, after V lost 5 bases and J lost 14 bases. Germline V gene sequence: CDR1 SGHRS, CDR2 YFSETQ. This CDR3 spans 13 amino acids. Enrolled through a virtual design, the participants were between about 18 and 100 years of age and came from under 30 US areas. Participant reports of clinical history set cohort assignment. The material sequenced was PBMCs or T cells enriched from blood (not recorded which). This TCR derives from a man aged 30 to 45 who had recovered from COVID-19. The genes are TRBV5-1 and TRBJ1-6; the match to TRBD1 covers 9 bases. CDR3 DNA sequence: TGCGCCAGCAGAACGGGACAGGGATGGGCCCTCCACTTT. It is translated as CASRTGQGWALHF.